One and the same sample provided the 20 T cell receptor beta chains below, sequenced in a study of shared clonotypes between healthy human individuals. The table came from immunoSEQ multiplex PCR; TCRdb's copy has only in-frame clones and leaves some out. This table holds roughly 640,000 clones, about 97% found once. Sample: naive CD4+ T cells sorted from blood. Subset meaning: CD45RA+ positively selected. These receptors originate from a woman aged 30 to 39 in good health.

This rearrangement joins TRBV7-9 to TRBJ1-4; tentatively, D is TRBD1 (6 bases). The germline gives CDR1 SEHNR, CDR2 FQNEAQ (reference sequence). This CDR3 region has 18 residues. V was clipped by 6 bases and J by 0 bases, with 20 bases between them. CDR3 in amino acids: CASRTLDSPAATNEKLFF. Written as DNA, the CDR3 is TGTGCCAGCAGAACCCTGGACAGCCCAGCTGCAACTAATGAAAAACTGTTTTTT. The whole variable domain, remainder taken from reference TRBV7-9 and TRBJ1-4, is DTGVSQNPRHKITKRGQNVTFRCDPISEHNRLYWYRQTLGQGPEFLTYFQNEAQLEKSRLLSDRFSAERPKGSFSTLEIQRTEQGDSAMYLCASRTLDSPAATNEKLFFGSGTQLSVL.

The chain couples TRBV5-1 to TRBJ2-1; D may be TRBD2 (6 bases). The germline V and J ends were trimmed by 5 bases and 4 bases, with 16 bases remaining between them. Germline loops: CDR1 SGHRS, CDR2 YFSETQ. The CDR3 loop spans 15 amino acids. CDR3 amino acids: CASSPVPGEYNEQFF. CDR3 DNA: TGCGCCAGCAGTCCTGTACCGGGGGAATACAATGAGCAGTTCTTC. Drawing the rest from reference TRBV5-1 and TRBJ2-1, the complete variable domain is KAGVTQTPRYLIKTRGQQVTLSCSPISGHRSVSWYQQTPGQGLQFLFEYFSETQRNKGNFPGRFSGRQFSNSRSEMNVSTLELGDSALYLCASSPVPGEYNEQFFGPGTRLTVL.

The chain combines TRBV7-8 with TRBJ2-5; 10 nucleotides align to TRBD2. J gave up 3 bases and V 1 base, and 11 bases lay outside the gene matches. CDR1 and CDR2 from the germline V gene are SGHVS and FQNEAQ. There are 18 residues in the CDR3. The CDR3 is CASSLGLAGATLEETQYF. The CDR3 DNA follows: TGTGCCAGCAGCTTAGGTCTAGCGGGAGCTACACTGGAAGAGACCCAGTACTTC.

The genes are TRBV11-2 and TRBJ2-1, with D perhaps matching TRBD1 or TRBD2 (6 bases each). V lost 1 base, J lost 15 bases, and 13 bases lay in between. CDR1 is SGHAT, CDR2 FQNNGV, per germline. The CDR3 covers 12 residues. This CDR3 is CASSLVRGRWFF. The CDR3 nucleotides read TGTGCCAGCAGCTTAGTTAGGGGGAGGTGGTTCTTC.

The chain carries TRBV7-9 and TRBJ2-5, with TRBD2 identical over 12 bases. The V and J ends lost 1 base and 5 bases, in that order; junction bases with no gene match: 8. Germline loops: CDR1 SEHNR, CDR2 FQNEAQ (reference sequence). This CDR3 region has 17 residues. The CDR3 here is CASSLGRTSGTRETQYF. DNA of the CDR3: TGTGCCAGCAGCTTAGGTCGGACTAGCGGGACGCGTGAGACCCAGTACTTC. Full variable domain (outside the CDR3, taken from reference TRBV7-9 and TRBJ2-5): DTGVSQNPRHKITKRGQNVTFRCDPISEHNRLYWYRQTLGQGPEFLTYFQNEAQLEKSRLLSDRFSAERPKGSFSTLEIQRTEQGDSAMYLCASSLGRTSGTRETQYFGPGTRLLVL.

This sequence joins TRBV5-4 and TRBJ2-3; 11 bases fit TRBD2. CDR3 length equals 16 residues. Germline V gene sequence: CDR1 SGHNT, CDR2 YYREEE (reference sequence). J gave up 3 bases and V 1 base, and 4 bases lay outside the gene matches. The CDR3 sequence: CASSLILAGVTDTQYF. The CDR3 nucleotides are TGTGCCAGCAGCTTGATACTAGCGGGAGTAACAGATACGCAGTATTTT.

J is TRBJ1-6 and V is TRBV19, with no clear D. Trimming left V 6 bases short and J 0 bases short, with 18 bases between. The CDR3 consists of 18 residues. Germline lookup yields CDR1 LNHDA and CDR2 SQIVND (reference sequence). The chain's CDR3 is CASSPKRTTSSYNSPLHF. CDR3 DNA sequence: TGTGCCAGTAGCCCTAAGAGAACGACGAGCTCCTATAATTCACCCCTCCACTTT.

This clone is a singleton in its sample. This chain uses TRBV6-1 with TRBJ2-7; 15 bases agree with TRBD2. This CDR3 region has 14 residues. V lost 6 bases to trimming and J lost 7 bases; unmatched junction nucleotides: 4. Per germline, CDR1 MNHNS and CDR2 SASEGT. The CDR3 sequence is CASRWTSGREEQYF. DNA for the CDR3: TGTGCCAGCAGGTGGACTAGCGGGAGGGAAGAGCAGTACTTC.

V is TRBV11-2 and J is TRBJ2-6; no clear D. The germline gives CDR1 SGHAT, CDR2 FQNNGV. Trimming stripped 1 base from V and 0 bases from J, with 7 bases between. The CDR3 covers 16 residues. The CDR3 nucleotides read TGTGCCAGCAGCTTAGTTCCGCGCTCTGGGGCCAACGTCCTGACTTTC. Translation gives CASSLVPRSGANVLTF.

The table lists this clone with a count of one. The chain combines TRBV5-4 with TRBJ2-3; 9 bases fit TRBD2. The CDR3 extends over 17 amino acids. With 4 bases clipped from V and 1 base from J, the junction kept 10 bases outside the gene matches. Per germline, CDR1 SGHNT and CDR2 YYREEE (reference sequence). The CDR3 sequence: CASSPGHLAGGTDTQYF. Written as DNA, the CDR3 is TGTGCCAGCAGCCCCGGGCACTTAGCGGGAGGCACAGATACGCAGTATTTT.

The rearrangement uses TRBV5-6 and TRBJ2-7; no firm D call. Germline CDR1 is SGHDT and CDR2 is YYEEEE. The CDR3 has 13 residues. The V gene lost 4 bases and the J gene lost 4 bases, with 12 bases spanning the gap. As DNA, the CDR3 is TGTGCCAGCAGCCTGTCCTCCATTTACGAGCAGTACTTC. Its translation is CASSLSSIYEQYF.

The chain carries TRBV4-1 and TRBJ2-7, with D possibly called TRBD1 or TRBD2 (5 bases each). Germline lookup yields CDR1 MGHRA and CDR2 YSYEKL. The length of the CDR3 is 16 residues. V was pared by 4 bases and J by 0 bases, with 16 bases between. The CDR3 region has the DNA TGCGCCAGCAGCCGGGGGATCGGAACCAGCTCCTACGAGCAGTACTTC. This encodes CASSRGIGTSSYEQYF.

The chain is built from TRBV7-6 and TRBJ2-7; D is perhaps TRBD2 (6 bases). The CDR3 extends over 13 amino acids. From germline, CDR1 is SGHVS and CDR2 FNYEAQ. Trimming removed 4 bases at V and 3 bases at J, with 10 bases between. The CDR3 nucleotides are TGTGCCAGCAGCTCGGGACTCTACTACGAGCAGTACTTC. Amino acid sequence: CASSSGLYYEQYF.

The chain carries TRBV5-1 and TRBJ2-5; D may be TRBD2 (5 bases). The CDR3 runs 14 residues. V was trimmed by 5 bases and J by 2 bases, leaving 13 bases between them. CDR1 is SGHRS, CDR2 YFSETQ, per germline. CDR3: CASRELVSQETQYF. CDR3 sequence (DNA): TGCGCCAGCAGGGAACTAGTTTCGCAAGAGACCCAGTACTTC.

This rearrangement joins TRBV27 to TRBJ2-7; TRBD1 might be the D (6 bases). The CDR3 is 14 amino acids. Germline CDR1 MNHEY, CDR2 SMNVEV (reference sequence). Trimming stripped 10 bases from V and 8 bases from J, with 24 bases between. The CDR3 region is CATSPRQDHPQQYF. The DNA of the CDR3 is TGTGCCACCAGCCCCCGACAGGACCACCCACAGCAGTACTTC.

This clone was seen just once. This chain links TRBV7-2 with TRBJ1-1, with TRBD1 identical over 8 bases. The CDR3 totals 14 residues. J was trimmed by 6 bases and V by 5 bases; bases with no gene match: 8. The V gene's germline CDR1 is SGHTA and CDR2 FQGNSA. CDR3 protein: CASSETGVIAEAFF. The DNA of the CDR3 is TGTGCCAGCAGCGAGACAGGGGTTATCGCTGAAGCTTTCTTT.

This clone was seen only once. The chain couples TRBV7-9 to TRBJ2-1, with 7 bases aligning to TRBD2. This CDR3 is built from 10 residues. CDR1 SEHNR and CDR2 FQNEAQ come from the germline V gene (reference sequence). With V trimmed by 8 bases and J by 12 bases, 4 bases remained unmatched. CDR3: CASGTIGQFF. CDR3 DNA: TGTGCCAGCGGGACTATTGGGCAGTTCTTC.

CDR3 sequence: CASAWDTARETQYF. CDR3 nucleotide sequence: TGTGCCAGCGCCTGGGACACGGCGAGGGAGACCCAGTACTTC. The chain couples TRBV2 to TRBJ2-5, with D maybe TRBD1 (6 bases). The CDR3 has 14 amino acids. Per the germline V gene, CDR1 is SNHLY and CDR2 is FYNNEI. Trimming pared 8 bases from V and 5 bases from J, leaving 18 bases between.

This rearrangement joins TRBV5-1 to TRBJ2-4, with unresolved D. The CDR3 has 15 residues. Trimming pared 0 bases from V and 6 bases from J, leaving 13 bases between. CDR1 SGHRS and CDR2 YFSETQ come from the germline V gene. Here the CDR3 DNA reads TGCGCCAGCAGCTTGGCCGAATGGGGTGGAAACATTCAGTACTTC. This gives the protein CASSLAEWGGNIQYF.

This chain links TRBV28 with TRBJ1-2; unclear D gene. Deletions cut 3 bases from V and 0 bases from J, with 14 bases between. The length of the CDR3 is 16 residues. CDR1 MDHEN and CDR2 SYDVKM come from the germline V gene. The CDR3 protein is CASSFSGDATNYGYTF. Here the CDR3 DNA reads TGTGCCAGCAGTTTTAGCGGGGATGCTACTAACTATGGCTACACCTTC.